The present entry profiles one TCR beta chain with its context. Its antigen is as yet unknown. TCR alpha and TCR beta cDNA libraries carrying sample barcodes and UMIs were produced by 5'RACE using constant-segment primers. Using its own MiXCR run on the 5' RACE reads, TCRdb lists one record per CDR3 protein. The table records under 650,000 distinct CDR3 sequences, approximately 19% of them present only once. This sample is part of a study of T-cell memory formation after mild COVID-19. General observations from the study: CD4+ contracting clones lay mainly in CM and EM, CD8+ ones in EMRA.

Germline V gene data show CDR1 as LNHNV and CDR2 as YYDKDF (reference sequence). The trim removed 0 bases at V and 9 bases at J, leaving 17 bases unmatched. The CDR3 contains 18 residues. Material: PBMCs or a T cell subset sorted from them (not recorded which). This chain links TRBV15 with TRBJ1-5; 7 bases match TRBD1. The sequence came from an adult woman who had mild COVID-19 (a few samples of this study predate the infection). Cell type and time point are not known. The DNA for the CDR3 is TGTGCCACCAGCAGAGATTTCCCGGGACAGAACTTGGATGGGCCCCAGCATTTT. Its translation is CATSRDFPGQNLDGPQHF.